Below, 20 T cell receptor beta chains from the same sample are listed, as sequenced in a study of blood T cell repertoires in COVID-19. The table came from immunoSEQ multiplex PCR; TCRdb's copy has only in-frame clones and leaves some out. This table has about 240,000 clones, 82% appearing once. The specimen sequenced was peripheral blood. These receptors were obtained from a woman aged 65 to 85 with acute or convalescent COVID-19.

V and J are TRBV7-8 and TRBJ2-7; 7 positions match TRBD1. The germline CDR1 and CDR2 sequences are SGHVS and FQNEAQ. CDR3 length equals 17 residues. With 0 bases clipped from V and 4 bases from J, the junction kept 12 bases outside the gene matches. The CDR3 is CASSLAQPSGGNYEQYF. In DNA form, the CDR3 reads TGTGCCAGCAGCTTAGCCCAACCGTCAGGGGGTAATTACGAGCAGTACTTC.

This rearrangement joins TRBV7-6 to TRBJ2-3; D gene ambiguous. CDR1 is SGHVS and CDR2 is FNYEAQ in the germline V gene. This CDR3 contains 16 residues. V lost 5 bases and J 0 bases, leaving 15 bases between the germline ends. In DNA form, the CDR3 reads TGTGCCAGCAGCCCACAGCTTACAGCTAGCACAGATACGCAGTATTTT. It encodes CASSPQLTASTDTQYF.

In this sample, this clone turned up a few times. The chain is built from TRBV10-3 and TRBJ1-5; tentatively, D is TRBD1 (6 bases). V lost 0 bases and J lost 7, with 10 bases in between. The germline V gene encodes CDR1 ENHRY and CDR2 SYGVKD. The CDR3 has 14 amino acids. CDR3 in DNA: TGTGCCATCAGTGAGTCGGGGGGGCCGCAGCCCCAGCATTTT. Encoded protein: CAISESGGPQPQHF.

The rearrangement links TRBV7-9 to TRBJ2-1, with unresolved D. CDR1 is SEHNR, CDR2 FQNEAQ, per germline (reference sequence). The CDR3 runs 14 residues. V dropped 5 bases and J dropped 5 bases, with 13 bases sitting between them. This CDR3 reads CASSTYASHNEQFF. Written as DNA, the CDR3 is TGTGCCAGCAGCACCTACGCAAGCCACAATGAGCAGTTCTTC. Combining the CDR3 with reference TRBV7-9 and TRBJ2-1 gives the whole variable domain DTGVSQNPRHKITKRGQNVTFRCDPISEHNRLYWYRQTLGQGPEFLTYFQNEAQLEKSRLLSDRFSAERPKGSFSTLEIQRTEQGDSAMYLCASSTYASHNEQFFGPGTRLTVL.

The chain combines TRBV7-8 with TRBJ1-2; possibly TRBD1 for D (5 bases). CDR1 is SGHVS, CDR2 FQNEAQ, per germline. V lost 4 bases and J lost 4, with 10 bases in between. This CDR3 is built from 13 residues. CDR3 nucleotides: TGTGCCAGCAGCTCGACAGAGTCCTATGGCTACACCTTC. As protein: CASSSTESYGYTF.

This clone has a handful of counts. The J gene is TRBJ1-2, the V gene TRBV6-2 or TRBV6-3; no clear D gene. Trimming pared 6 bases from V and 4 bases from J, leaving 18 bases between. The CDR3 is 15 amino acids. From germline, CDR1 is MNHEY and CDR2 SVGEGT. The DNA for the CDR3 is TGTGCCAGCAGCCTTCTTCCCCAGGCTCGCTATGGCTACACCTTC. It is translated as CASSLLPQARYGYTF.

The chain couples TRBV30 to TRBJ1-2; weak D call: TRBD1 (5 bases). The CDR3 consists of 12 residues. Germline V gene sequence: CDR1 GTSNPN, CDR2 SVGIG (reference sequence). Trimming took 5 bases from V and 8 from J, leaving 15 bases between them. CDR3 in DNA: TGTGCCTGGGGGGGAGATAGCCCGGGCTACACCTTC. Amino acids: CAWGGDSPGYTF.

Comment on this clone: Distinct nucleotide sequences in the sample also encode this CDR3. This chain links TRBV7-2 with TRBJ2-3; D uncertain. V was cut by 2 bases and J by 2 bases, with 2 bases left in between. Germline CDR1 SGHTA, CDR2 FQGNSA. This CDR3 spans 12 amino acids. The CDR3 DNA reads TGTGCCAGCAGCTTATACACAGATACGCAGTATTTT. Its protein is CASSLYTDTQYF.

The genes are TRBV10-2 and TRBJ1-1; D perhaps matches TRBD1 (6 bases). Trimming stripped 3 bases from V and 3 bases from J, with 14 bases between. Germline values: CDR1 WSHSY, CDR2 SAAADI. This CDR3 region has 15 residues. The CDR3 bases are TGCGCCAGCAGTGAACAGCAGGGGAGAGACACTGAAGCTTTCTTT. The encoded protein is CASSEQQGRDTEAFF.

This chain uses TRBV6-5 with TRBJ1-2; tentatively, D is TRBD1 (6 bases). The germline gives CDR1 MNHEY, CDR2 SVGAGI. V was trimmed by 6 bases and J by 8 bases, leaving 16 bases between them. CDR3 length equals 13 residues. DNA for the CDR3: TGTGCCAGCAGGAGTCCTGACAGGAAGGGCTACACCTTC. Translating gives CASRSPDRKGYTF.

The CDR3 nucleotides read TGTGCCAGCAGAAGGGACAGGGGCCAGCCCCAGCATTTT. Protein sequence: CASRRDRGQPQHF. V usage is TRBV6-5 and J usage is TRBJ1-5; TRBD1 aligns across 10 bases. CDR1 is MNHEY, CDR2 SVGAGI, per germline. The V and J ends lost 6 bases and 7 bases, in that order; junction bases with no gene match: 3. This CDR3 is 13 amino acids long.

V usage is TRBV10-3 and J usage is TRBJ1-3, with TRBD1 identical over 7 bases. Germline CDR1 ENHRY, CDR2 SYGVKD. V dropped 6 bases and J dropped 2; count of bases not matched to a gene: 1. CDR3 length equals 13 residues. As DNA, the CDR3 is TGTGCCATCAGCACAGGGGCTGGAAACACCATATATTTT. This codes for CAISTGAGNTIYF.

This chain's CDR3 is CASSYRQGATNEKLFF. CDR3 in DNA: TGTGCCAGCAGTTATCGACAGGGGGCGACTAATGAAAAACTGTTTTTT. The V and J genes are TRBV5-4 and TRBJ1-4, with 10 bases identical to TRBD1. CDR3 length: 16 residues. With V trimmed by 5 bases and J by 2 bases, 6 bases remained unmatched. Germline V gives CDR1 SGHNT, CDR2 YYREEE (reference sequence). Based on the CDR3 plus reference TRBV5-4 and TRBJ1-4, the full variable domain is ETGVTQSPTHLIKTRGQQVTLRCSSQSGHNTVSWYQQALGQGPQFIFQYYREEENGRGNFPPRFSGLQFPNYSSELNVNALELDDSALYLCASSYRQGATNEKLFFGSGTQLSVL.

V is TRBV28 and J is TRBJ2-3, with TRBD2 as a possible D gene (6 bases). CDR1 is MDHEN, CDR2 SYDVKM, per germline. Between the trimmed V and J ends, which lost 8 bases and 0 bases, there was a span of 18 bases. The CDR3 is made up of 16 amino acids. CDR3 nucleotides: TGTGCCAGCTCACGACCAGCGGGCCCTAGCACAGATACGCAGTATTTT. Translating it yields CASSRPAGPSTDTQYF. Based on the CDR3 plus reference TRBV28 and TRBJ2-3, the full variable domain is DVKVTQSSRYLVKRTGEKVFLECVQDMDHENMFWYRQDPGLGLRLIYFSYDVKMKEKGDIPEGYSVSREKKERFSLILESASTNQTSMYLCASSRPAGPSTDTQYFGPGTRLTVL.

The chain combines TRBV28 with TRBJ1-5, with 8 bases aligning to TRBD1. Germline V gives CDR1 MDHEN, CDR2 SYDVKM. The CDR3 runs 16 residues. Unmatched junction bases numbered 12, after V lost 8 bases and J lost 3 bases. CDR3 in amino acids: CASYLYGQGINQPQHF. DNA for the CDR3: TGTGCCAGCTATCTCTATGGACAGGGTATCAATCAGCCCCAGCATTTT.

The chain combines TRBV7-9 with TRBJ1-6; 7 positions agree with TRBD1. CDR1 SEHNR and CDR2 FQNEAQ come from the germline V gene (reference sequence). Trimming cost V 5 bases and J 3 bases; bases outside gene matches: 4. The CDR3 consists of 15 residues. The CDR3 region is CASSPRDSYNSPLHF. The CDR3 nucleotides are TGTGCCAGCAGCCCCCGGGACAGCTATAATTCACCCCTCCACTTT.

This clone was detected only a few times. The chain is built from TRBV6-5 and TRBJ1-6, with D perhaps matching TRBD1 (5 bases). CDR3 size: 14 residues. Per germline, CDR1 MNHEY and CDR2 SVGAGI. V was cut by 6 bases and J by 6 bases, with 12 bases left in between. CDR3 amino acids: CASSDDRSNSPLHF. CDR3 bases: TGTGCCAGCAGCGATGACAGAAGTAATTCACCCCTCCACTTT.

The V gene is TRBV28, the J gene TRBJ2-1; maybe TRBD1 (6 bases). The ends were cut back, 2 bases at V and 8 bases at J, with 13 bases in the middle. CDR3 length: 14 residues. Germline CDR1 MDHEN, CDR2 SYDVKM. The CDR3 reads CASSLGGSWDEQFF. The CDR3 DNA follows: TGTGCCAGCAGTTTAGGGGGCTCTTGGGATGAGCAGTTCTTC.

The chain combines TRBV24-1 with TRBJ2-7; D unclear. The V and J ends lost 0 bases and 0 bases respectively, with 8 bases between them. The CDR3 is 15 amino acids. Germline V lookup: CDR1 KGHDR, CDR2 SFDVKD. CDR3: CATSDLLFSSYEQYF. The CDR3 nucleotides read TGTGCCACCAGTGATTTGCTATTTAGCTCCTACGAGCAGTACTTC.

The rearrangement uses TRBV30 and TRBJ1-5; 8 bases match TRBD1. Trimming cost V 2 bases and J 4 bases; bases outside gene matches: 7. Germline V gene sequence: CDR1 GTSNPN, CDR2 SVGIG (reference sequence). CDR3 length: 15 amino acids. The CDR3 nucleotides are TGTGCCTGGAGTCTAACAGGGGGGATAAATCAGCCCCAGCATTTT. This encodes CAWSLTGGINQPQHF.